A single sample gave rise to the 16 T cell receptor beta chains below, sequenced in a study of blood T cell repertoires in COVID-19. Profiling relied on immunoSEQ multiplex PCR, and the TCRdb table lists in-frame clones only, not all of them. The sample shows 250,000 to 300,000 clones, 70% to 90% of them seen only once. Sample: peripheral blood. The receptor source for this set is a woman in her 70s with acute or convalescent COVID-19.

The CDR3 loop is CASSFSTSGREQYF. The CDR3 DNA reads TGTGCCAGCAGTTTCTCGACTAGCGGGCGGGAGCAGTACTTC. This chain connects TRBV6-5 to TRBJ2-7; 10 bases are a match to TRBD2. Germline values: CDR1 MNHEY, CDR2 SVGAGI. CDR3 length equals 14 residues. V gave up 4 bases and J gave up 7 bases; unmatched junction bases: 7.

This chain uses TRBV3-1 (or the pseudogene TRBV3-2) with TRBJ1-1; maybe TRBD1 (6 bases). The V end was cut by 7 bases, the J end by 11 bases, with 17 bases between. The germline V gene has CDR1 LGHDT and CDR2 YNNKEL (reference sequence). The CDR3 has 12 residues. Here the CDR3 reads CASTDPRGWAFF. CDR3 in DNA: TGTGCCAGCACCGACCCTAGGGGGTGGGCTTTCTTT.

The chain employs TRBV10-3 and TRBJ1-1; 7 nucleotides align to TRBD1. V lost 6 bases, J lost 11 bases, and 12 bases stayed unmatched. The CDR3 runs to 13 residues. Looked up from germline, CDR1 is ENHRY and CDR2 is SYGVKD. The CDR3 DNA reads TGTGCCATCAGGGAAACCCGGGACAGCGAGGCTTTCTTT. Translated, it gives CAIRETRDSEAFF.

The V and J genes are TRBV5-1 and TRBJ1-1, with 8 bases that match TRBD1. With 3 bases clipped from V and 1 base from J, the junction kept 5 bases outside the gene matches. The CDR3 contains 15 residues. CDR1 is SGHRS, CDR2 YFSETQ, per germline. This CDR3 reads CASSWTGNTNTEAFF. DNA for the CDR3: TGCGCCAGCAGCTGGACAGGGAACACGAACACTGAAGCTTTCTTT.

The chain employs TRBV5-1 and TRBJ2-6; 8 bases map to TRBD1. Trimming removed 7 bases from V and 2 bases from J; junction bases left unmatched: 5. The CDR3 spans 15 residues. CDR1 and CDR2 from the germline V gene are SGHRS and YFSETQ. CDR3 residues: CASAAGGPGANVLTF. Written as DNA, the CDR3 is TGCGCCAGCGCGGCAGGGGGCCCTGGGGCCAACGTCCTGACTTTC. The full variable domain, its missing parts supplied by reference TRBV5-1 and TRBJ2-6, is KAGVTQTPRYLIKTRGQQVTLSCSPISGHRSVSWYQQTPGQGLQFLFEYFSETQRNKGNFPGRFSGRQFSNSRSEMNVSTLELGDSALYLCASAAGGPGANVLTFGAGSRLTVL.

In this sample, this clone turned up once. V usage is TRBV7-9 and J usage is TRBJ1-1, with no clear D. This CDR3 has 13 residues. V lost 0 bases to trimming and J lost 10 bases, with 12 bases between them. Germline lookup yields CDR1 SEHNR and CDR2 FQNEAQ (reference sequence). This CDR3 is CASSLAGRIGAFF. As DNA, the CDR3 is TGTGCCAGCAGCTTAGCAGGGAGGATCGGAGCTTTCTTT.

This rearrangement joins TRBV6-1 to TRBJ1-2, with a weak D call TRBD1 (5 bases). This CDR3 is built from 14 residues. The germline gives CDR1 MNHNS, CDR2 SASEGT. V lost 2 bases and J 4 bases, leaving 11 bases between the germline ends. In DNA, the CDR3 is TGTGCCAGCAGTGAAACAGGCATCCTCTATGGCTACACCTTC. Its protein is CASSETGILYGYTF.

This chain links TRBV21-1 with TRBJ1-1. TRBV21-1 is described as a pseudogene. CDR3 length equals 15 residues. The CDR3 DNA reads TGTGCCAGCAGCAAAGTCCCGGCGCGGGGGACTGAAGCTTTCTTT. This codes for CASSKVPARGTEAFF.

This sequence joins TRBV9 and TRBJ2-6; 8 bases align to TRBD1. The germline V gene has CDR1 SGDLS and CDR2 YYNGEE. The CDR3 loop spans 17 amino acids. With V trimmed by 2 bases and J by 0 bases, 4 bases remained unmatched. Here the CDR3 reads CASSVGQGLSGANVLTF. CDR3 DNA sequence: TGTGCCAGCAGCGTCGGACAGGGACTCTCTGGGGCCAACGTCCTGACTTTC.

This clone was observed once. The chain has TRBV11-3 and TRBJ2-1; D gene uncertain. The germline V and J ends were trimmed by 5 bases and 5 bases, with 10 bases remaining between them. From germline, CDR1 is SGHNT and CDR2 YENEEA. This CDR3 is 13 amino acids long. CDR3 coding DNA: TGTGCCAGCAGCCTCCGCCGAGACAATGAGCAGTTCTTC. This translates into CASSLRRDNEQFF.

This clone was recorded a few times. The rearrangement links TRBV5-4 to TRBJ2-3, with D possibly being TRBD2 (5 bases). The V end was cut by 4 bases, the J end by 2 bases, with 8 bases between. Germline CDR1 reads SGHNT; CDR2 reads YYREEE (reference sequence). The CDR3 totals 13 residues. The CDR3 loop reads CASSNRDTDTQYF. The DNA of the CDR3 is TGTGCCAGCAGCAACCGGGACACAGATACGCAGTATTTT.

V and J are TRBV19 and TRBJ1-5; D not certain. V dropped 0 bases and J dropped 4 bases, with 10 bases sitting between them. Germline CDR1 reads LNHDA; CDR2 reads SQIVND (reference sequence). The CDR3 loop spans 15 amino acids. The CDR3 protein is CASSIDPFLNQPQHF. For the CDR3, the DNA is TGTGCCAGTAGTATAGATCCCTTCTTGAATCAGCCCCAGCATTTT.

The rearrangement links TRBV2 to TRBJ2-3; D unresolved. The CDR3 totals 14 residues. Germline-derived CDR1 and CDR2 are SNHLY and FYNNEI. Trimming stripped 6 bases from V and 1 base from J, with 11 bases between. This CDR3 reads CASRERVGTDTQYF. CDR3 bases: TGTGCCAGCAGGGAACGGGTTGGCACAGATACGCAGTATTTT.

This chain joins TRBV7-9 and TRBJ2-2; TRBD1 is a possible D gene (5 bases). Germline CDR1 and CDR2: SEHNR and FQNEAQ (reference sequence). The CDR3 runs to 15 residues. The germline V and J ends were trimmed by 4 bases and 1 base, with 10 bases remaining between them. The CDR3 DNA reads TGTGCCAGCAGCTCCCGAAGGGGGAACACCGGGGAGCTGTTTTTT. It encodes CASSSRRGNTGELFF. The full variable domain, in which reference TRBV7-9 and TRBJ2-2 provide the parts outside the CDR3, is DTGVSQNPRHKITKRGQNVTFRCDPISEHNRLYWYRQTLGQGPEFLTYFQNEAQLEKSRLLSDRFSAERPKGSFSTLEIQRTEQGDSAMYLCASSSRRGNTGELFFGEGSRLTVL.

The gene calls are TRBV29-1 and TRBJ2-7; D unresolved. The V end lost 6 bases, the J end lost 2 bases, and 11 bases lay between the germline ends. The CDR3 length is 12 residues. Germline assignment: CDR1 SQVTM and CDR2 ANQGSEA. CDR3 coding DNA: TGCAGCGTGGTGGCGGATACCTACGAGCAGTACTTC. This sequence encodes CSVVADTYEQYF.

The V call is TRBV7-9, the J call TRBJ1-2; 9 nucleotides agree with TRBD1. Germline loops: CDR1 SEHNR, CDR2 FQNEAQ (reference sequence). This CDR3 contains 13 residues. The ends lost 5 bases at V and 12 bases at J; junction bases unmatched: 10. CDR3 nucleotide sequence: TGTGCCAGCAGCGTTCCGGGACAGGGAGGTCACACCTTC. Amino acids: CASSVPGQGGHTF.